What follows is one T cell receptor (beta chain) and its context. Its antigen is not identified. J lost 0 bases, V lost 4 bases, and 14 bases had no gene match. The germline gives CDR1 MNHNS, CDR2 SASEGT. The CDR3 extends over 19 amino acids. Assay: immunoSEQ multiplex PCR; the TCRdb copy retains only in-frame clones and omits some. The sample consists of some 120,000 clones, approximately 93% of them appearing once. The sample originates from a study of graft-versus-host responses after intestinal transplantation. On the study more broadly: Multivisceral, liver-intestinal, or isolated intestinal transplants were performed in recipients. Induction using anti-thymocyte globulin, followed by tacrolimus and steroids for two to three years, was given to all recipients.

Findings and limits, study-wide: Graft-donor T cell macrochimerism in patients accompanied high graft-versus-host to host-versus-graft clonal ratios in allografts.

The rearrangement uses TRBV6-1 and TRBJ2-3, with 9 bases identical to TRBD1. The receptor comes from a human donor who was the organ donor for an intestinal transplant. Specimen: unstimulated CD8+ T cells sorted from spleen or lymph node cells, collected before transplant. CDR3 sequence (DNA): TGTGCCAGCAGTGGACACGGGACAGGGATTCCCCTTAGCACAGATACGCAGTATTTT. Translating gives CASSGHGTGIPLSTDTQYF.